A single sample is the source of the 15 T cell receptor beta chains below, sequenced in a study of T cells in Graves' hyperthyroidism and ophthalmopathy. The CDR3 regions of TCR beta were amplified from RNA transcripts. An initial round of RT-PCR targeting the TCR CDR3 relied on the HTBI primer set. TCRdb re-called the multiplex PCR reads with MiXCR, one entry per CDR3 protein. The sample lists 300,000 or so distinct CDR3 sequences, about a sixth occurring once. Sequenced input: blood. These receptors were taken from a woman aged 55-70 years with Graves' ophthalmopathy.

In its sample, this clonotype was seen many times. V usage is TRBV11-2 and J usage is TRBJ2-3, with D possibly matching TRBD2 (7 bases). CDR1 and CDR2 (germline): SGHAT, FQNNGV. V lost 3 bases and J lost 1, with 11 bases in between. This CDR3 has 15 residues. The CDR3 nucleotides read TGTGCCAGCAGCTTTGGGGGGGCTGGCACAGATACGCAGTATTTT. It translates to CASSFGGAGTDTQYF.

Points on this clonotype: A junction boundary mismatches the germline segment, possibly from a read error. This chain joins TRBV6-1 and TRBJ2-2, with 14 bases identical to TRBD2. CDR1 is MNHNS and CDR2 is SASEGT in the germline V gene. This CDR3 is 19 amino acids long. In DNA, the CDR3 is TGTGCCAGCAGTGACACCGGGACTAGCGGGAGAACGAACGCCGGGGAGCTGTTTTTT. This encodes CASSDTGTSGRTNAGELFF.

This clonotype was seen ten or more times. The V and J genes are TRBV2 and TRBJ2-1; maybe TRBD2 (6 bases). Per the germline V gene, CDR1 is SNHLY and CDR2 is FYNNEI. Trimming took off 6 bases at V and 0 bases at J, with 12 bases between the two ends. The CDR3 is 15 amino acids. The CDR3 DNA reads TGTGCCAGCAGGGACTATCTGAGCTCCTACAATGAGCAGTTCTTC. Its translation: CASRDYLSSYNEQFF.

A few counts support this clonotype. The rearrangement links TRBV4-3 to TRBJ1-4; perhaps TRBD1 as D (6 bases). V lost 3 bases, J lost 2 bases, and 13 bases lay in between. CDR3 length equals 16 residues. Germline lookup yields CDR1 LGHNA and CDR2 YSLEER. CDR3 residues: CASSQNTGRTNEKLFF. The CDR3 bases are TGCGCCAGCAGCCAGAACACAGGGAGGACTAATGAAAAACTGTTTTTT.

This clonotype has a handful of counts. This chain connects TRBV7-2 to TRBJ1-5; 12 bases match TRBD1. Germline V gives CDR1 SGHTA, CDR2 FQGNSA. The CDR3 runs 16 residues. V was clipped by 5 bases and J by 7 bases; unmatched bases: 9. The CDR3: CASSDRDRGQEQPQHF. The CDR3 nucleotides are TGTGCCAGCAGCGATCGGGACAGGGGGCAGGAACAGCCCCAGCATTTT.

This clonotype was seen repeatedly, ten times or more. This sequence joins TRBV2 and TRBJ1-1, with D unclear. V was clipped by 6 bases and J by 1 base, with 12 bases between them. The CDR3 length is 14 residues. Germline CDR1 reads SNHLY; CDR2 reads FYNNEI. The CDR3 region is CASRAGEGNTEAFF. DNA for the CDR3: TGTGCCAGCAGAGCCGGGGAGGGGAACACTGAAGCTTTCTTT.

V usage is TRBV12-3 or TRBV12-4 and J usage is TRBJ1-1; D gene unclear. V was pared by 2 bases and J by 5 bases, with 12 bases between. CDR3 length: 14 amino acids. CDR3 bases: TGTGCCAGCAGTTTACAGCGGTCGGGAACTGAAGCTTTCTTT. Encoded protein: CASSLQRSGTEAFF.

The rearrangement links TRBV29-1 to TRBJ2-7, with a possible D match to TRBD1 (5 bases). Trimming left V 4 bases short and J 1 base short, with 8 bases between. Germline V lookup: CDR1 SQVTM, CDR2 ANQGSEA. The CDR3 is 12 residues long. The DNA of the CDR3 is TGCAGCGTTGTTAGGGGATCCTACGAGCAGTACTTC. It specifies CSVVRGSYEQYF.

This clonotype was picked up many times. V gene TRBV19 combines with J gene TRBJ1-1; D not resolved. CDR1 LNHDA and CDR2 SQIVND come from the germline V gene (reference sequence). V was clipped by 0 bases and J by 5 bases, with 13 bases between them. The CDR3 loop spans 15 amino acids. CDR3 coding DNA: TGTGCCAGTAGTATAGATGGCGGAGTCGGAACTGAAGCTTTCTTT. The encoded protein is CASSIDGGVGTEAFF.

This clonotype has a count of ten or more. V and J are TRBV28 and TRBJ2-5; D gene unclear. Germline CDR1 is MDHEN and CDR2 is SYDVKM. V lost 5 bases and J lost 0, with 10 bases in between. The CDR3 runs to 14 residues. Here the CDR3 reads CASSPGWNQETQYF. CDR3 nucleotide sequence: TGTGCCAGCAGTCCTGGATGGAACCAAGAGACCCAGTACTTC.

In its sample, this clonotype was seen many times. The V gene is TRBV28, the J gene TRBJ1-5, with D possibly being TRBD1 (6 bases). Germline V lookup: CDR1 MDHEN, CDR2 SYDVKM. V gave up 6 bases and J gave up 7 bases, with 22 bases separating them. The CDR3 extends over 16 amino acids. The CDR3 DNA follows: TGTGCCAGCAGCCCCCTCGAAGGGGGAGGGCTCCAGCCCCAGCATTTT. Its translation is CASSPLEGGGLQPQHF.

There are a few counts of this clonotype. This clone may be a read error of a much larger clone one base away. The gene calls are TRBV7-2 and TRBJ2-5; the match to TRBD2 covers 7 bases. This CDR3 is 14 amino acids long. Germline CDR1 reads SGHTA; CDR2 reads FQGNSA. CDR3 in amino acids: CVSSSRGVQETQYF. The CDR3 bases are TGTGTCAGCAGCTCACGGGGGGTCCAGGAGACCCAGTACTTC.

This chain connects TRBV28 to TRBJ2-7, with D possibly matching TRBD1 (5 bases). The length of the CDR3 is 14 residues. In germline, CDR1 is MDHEN, CDR2 SYDVKM. V was shortened by 5 bases and J by 9 bases, with 20 bases between the two germline ends. CDR3 amino acids: CASSPDWGRPTQYF. The CDR3 DNA follows: TGTGCCAGCAGTCCCGACTGGGGCCGTCCTACGCAGTACTTC. Full variable domain (missing parts from reference TRBV28 and TRBJ2-7): DVKVTQSSRYLVKRTGEKVFLECVQDMDHENMFWYRQDPGLGLRLIYFSYDVKMKEKGDIPEGYSVSREKKERFSLILESASTNQTSMYLCASSPDWGRPTQYFGPGTRLTVT.

CDR3 sequence: CASSQEVTHRGRREAFF. CDR3 nucleotide sequence: TGCGCCAGCAGCCAAGAGGTGACCCACCGAGGTCGTAGGGAAGCTTTCTTT. The chain has TRBV4-3 and TRBJ1-1, with D hard to call. Germline V gene data show CDR1 as LGHNA and CDR2 as YSLEER. This CDR3 has 17 amino acids. V lost 0 bases to trimming and J lost 8 bases, with 22 bases between them.

This clonotype was detected many times. The chain employs TRBV6-5 and TRBJ1-6; 8 bases are a match to TRBD1. Germline-derived CDR1 and CDR2 are MNHEY and SVGAGI. The CDR3 loop spans 16 amino acids. With V trimmed by 3 bases and J by 2 bases, 3 bases remained unmatched. The DNA for the CDR3 is TGTGCCAGCAGTTATGAACAGGGGGCCTATAATTCACCCCTCCACTTT. Translation gives CASSYEQGAYNSPLHF.